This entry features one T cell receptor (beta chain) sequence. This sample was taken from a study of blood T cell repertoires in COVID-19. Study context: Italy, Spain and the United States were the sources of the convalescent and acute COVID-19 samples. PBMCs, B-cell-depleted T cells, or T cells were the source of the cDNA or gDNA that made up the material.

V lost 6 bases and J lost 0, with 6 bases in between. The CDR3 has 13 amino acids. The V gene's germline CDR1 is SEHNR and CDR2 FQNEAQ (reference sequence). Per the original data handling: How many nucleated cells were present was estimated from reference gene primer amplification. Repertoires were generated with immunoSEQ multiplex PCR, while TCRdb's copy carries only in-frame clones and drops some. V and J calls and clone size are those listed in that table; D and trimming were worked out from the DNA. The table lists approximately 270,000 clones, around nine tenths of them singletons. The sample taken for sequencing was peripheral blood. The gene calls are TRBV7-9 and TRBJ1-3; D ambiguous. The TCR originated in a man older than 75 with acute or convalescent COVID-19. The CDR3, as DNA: TGTGCCAGCAGTCTTAACTCTGGAAACACCATATATTTT. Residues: CASSLNSGNTIYF.